The 30 T cell receptor beta chains presented below share a single source sample, sequenced in a study of shared clonotypes between healthy human individuals. Sequencing was performed with immunoSEQ multiplex PCR; in TCRdb, only in-frame clones are kept and a portion is missing. The sample shows millions of clones, 85% to 95% of them seen only once. Naive CD8 cells were CD45RO-negative, positively selected for CCR7, excluding terminally differentiated effector memory CD45RA+ cells. Sample: naive CD8+ T cells from PBMCs. The receptor set was obtained from a man aged 18-30 years in good health. Some clones in this sample may be carry-over from other donors' samples.

The chain carries TRBV20-1 and TRBJ2-1; D is ambiguous. Trimming cost V 5 bases and J 7 bases, with 3 bases left between them. The germline V gene encodes CDR1 DFQATT and CDR2 SNEGSKA (reference sequence). The CDR3 contains 9 residues. CDR3 in DNA: TGCAGTGCTTTAAATGAGCAGTTCTTC. Amino acids: CSALNEQFF.

The chain is built from TRBV5-1 and TRBJ2-2, with a weak D call TRBD1 (5 bases). This CDR3 region has 15 residues. Trimming pared 6 bases from V and 1 base from J, leaving 13 bases between. The germline CDR1 and CDR2 sequences are SGHRS and YFSETQ. The CDR3 region has the DNA TGCGCCAGCACACTCCGACAGAAGAACACCGGGGAGCTGTTTTTT. Protein sequence: CASTLRQKNTGELFF.

The chain carries TRBV5-1 and TRBJ2-1, with 10 bases lining up with TRBD1. CDR1 SGHRS and CDR2 YFSETQ come from the germline V gene. With V trimmed by 4 bases and J by 1 base, 2 bases remained unmatched. CDR3 size: 15 residues. The CDR3 reads CASSGDRGSYNEQFF. DNA of the CDR3: TGCGCCAGCAGCGGGGACAGGGGTTCCTACAATGAGCAGTTCTTC.

This chain connects TRBV7-9 to TRBJ2-1, with TRBD1 matching 8 bases. Per germline, CDR1 SEHNR and CDR2 FQNEAQ (reference sequence). Trimming cost V 5 bases and J 4 bases; bases outside gene matches: 7. The length of the CDR3 is 15 residues. CDR3 region: CASSPKDRAYNEQFF. CDR3 coding DNA: TGTGCCAGCAGCCCGAAGGACAGGGCTTACAATGAGCAGTTCTTC.

The chain employs TRBV4-1 and TRBJ2-7; D gene unclear. CDR3 size: 14 residues. Trimming took 1 base from V and 3 from J, leaving 10 bases between them. Per the germline V gene, CDR1 is MGHRA and CDR2 is YSYEKL. The CDR3 nucleotides read TGCGCCAGCAGCCAAGTTTCTACCAACTACGAGCAGTACTTC. This translates into CASSQVSTNYEQYF.

The chain has TRBV7-9 and TRBJ2-5; TRBD1 agrees at 11 bases. V lost 6 bases to trimming and J lost 3 bases; unmatched junction nucleotides: 6. CDR1 and CDR2 (germline): SEHNR, FQNEAQ (reference sequence). The CDR3 sequence is 15 residues long. Written as DNA, the CDR3 is TGTGCCAGCAGTAAAAGGACAGGGGGCGAAGAGACCCAGTACTTC. Residues: CASSKRTGGEETQYF.

The gene calls are TRBV6-5 and TRBJ1-2; no clear D gene. The CDR3 contains 14 residues. V dropped 5 bases and J dropped 0 bases, with 10 bases sitting between them. The V gene's germline CDR1 is MNHEY and CDR2 SVGAGI. CDR3 DNA sequence: TGTGCCAGCAGTACGGTACCTACTAACTATGGCTACACCTTC. Translating gives CASSTVPTNYGYTF.

This chain connects TRBV9 to TRBJ2-1; either TRBD1 or TRBD2 may fit D (5 bases each). This CDR3 has 16 residues. V gave up 3 bases and J gave up 2 bases, with 15 bases separating them. Germline V lookup: CDR1 SGDLS, CDR2 YYNGEE. CDR3 in amino acids: CASSESGANTYNEQFF. In DNA, the CDR3 is TGTGCCAGCAGCGAATCCGGGGCCAATACCTACAATGAGCAGTTCTTC.

This chain links TRBV4-1 with TRBJ2-7; TRBD2 agrees at 8 bases. The CDR3 sequence is 11 residues long. Germline values: CDR1 MGHRA, CDR2 YSYEKL. Trimming at V came to 4 bases and at J to 7 bases, leaving 0 bases not matched to a gene. This chain's CDR3 is CASSRGREQYF. As DNA, the CDR3 is TGCGCCAGCAGCCGCGGGAGGGAGCAGTACTTC.

Points on this clone: Other DNA sequences in the sample encode the same CDR3. This rearrangement joins TRBV7-9 to TRBJ1-3; 7 bases map to TRBD1. The CDR3 is made up of 15 amino acids. CDR1 SEHNR and CDR2 FQNEAQ come from the germline V gene (reference sequence). The trim removed 5 bases at V and 0 bases at J, leaving 4 bases unmatched. The CDR3 sequence is CASSHRDSSGNTIYF. The CDR3 nucleotides are TGTGCCAGCAGCCATAGGGACAGCTCTGGAAACACCATATATTTT.

The chain carries TRBV6-1 and TRBJ1-3, with D possibly TRBD1 on 6 matching bases. CDR3 length equals 13 residues. V lost 6 bases, J lost 8 bases, and 14 bases lay in between. CDR1 is MNHNS, CDR2 SASEGT, per germline. DNA for the CDR3: TGTGCCAGCAGGATTGGGGGGCCAGACACCATATATTTT. This translates into CASRIGGPDTIYF.

This rearrangement joins TRBV27 to TRBJ2-7, with TRBD1 as a possible D gene (6 bases). Germline CDR1 MNHEY, CDR2 SMNVEV (reference sequence). The CDR3 is 13 residues long. V lost 9 bases, J lost 3 bases, and 15 bases lay in between. CDR3 DNA: TGTGCCAGTGCCCAGGGGCAGGTCTACGAGCAGTACTTC. It specifies CASAQGQVYEQYF.

The J gene is TRBJ2-7, the V gene TRBV25-1; 7 bases align to TRBD2. Germline lookup yields CDR1 MGHDK and CDR2 SYGVNS. V trimming: 9 bases; J trimming: 7 bases; junction bases outside the gene matches: 12. The CDR3 consists of 13 residues. CDR3 protein: CARPGLPQQEQYF. The CDR3 bases are TGTGCCAGACCGGGACTACCCCAGCAAGAGCAGTACTTC.

This clone was seen only a few times. The chain combines TRBV5-8 with TRBJ2-2; D is unresolved. CDR1 is SGHTS, CDR2 YDEGEE, per germline. The CDR3 runs to 15 residues. The germline V and J ends were trimmed by 5 bases and 1 base, with 12 bases remaining between them. The CDR3 loop reads CASSLGLRNTGELFF. The CDR3, as DNA: TGTGCCAGCAGTCTCGGCCTCCGGAACACCGGGGAGCTGTTTTTT.

This sequence joins TRBV4-2 and TRBJ2-5; D gene unclear. Germline lookup yields CDR1 LGHNA and CDR2 YNFKEQ. V lost 1 base and J 4 bases, leaving 10 bases between the germline ends. This CDR3 has 14 residues. CDR3: CASSQAGPGETQYF. CDR3 bases: TGTGCCAGCAGCCAAGCAGGACCGGGAGAGACCCAGTACTTC.

This clone was detected only a few times. CDR3 sequence (DNA): TGTGCCAGCAGTTTAGCTTACAGGGGGCTTGACTATGGCTACACCTTC. It specifies CASSLAYRGLDYGYTF. The chain is built from TRBV28 and TRBJ1-2, with 9 bases aligning to TRBD1. The CDR3 has 16 residues. J was trimmed by 3 bases and V by 2 bases; bases with no gene match: 7. The germline gives CDR1 MDHEN, CDR2 SYDVKM.

This clone appeared a single time. The genes are TRBV7-3 and TRBJ2-5, with 10 bases identical to TRBD2. CDR1 and CDR2 (germline): SGHTA, FQGTGA. With V trimmed by 5 bases and J by 5 bases, 17 bases remained unmatched. The CDR3 has 18 amino acids. The CDR3 bases are TGTGCCAGCAGCCCAACGGCGTGGAGCGGGAGGGCCGGGGAGACCCAGTACTTC. It translates to CASSPTAWSGRAGETQYF.

The rearrangement uses TRBV5-8 and TRBJ2-3, with D possibly being TRBD1 (5 bases). CDR1 SGHTS and CDR2 YDEGEE come from the germline V gene. This CDR3 spans 15 amino acids. Trimming took 2 bases from V and 0 from J, leaving 10 bases between them. CDR3 region: CASSFYGASTDTQYF. The DNA for the CDR3 is TGTGCCAGCAGCTTTTATGGGGCTAGCACAGATACGCAGTATTTT.

This sequence joins TRBV15 and TRBJ2-7; the match to TRBD1 covers 9 bases. The CDR3 extends over 17 amino acids. Germline trimming cut 0 bases from V and 3 bases from J; bases unmatched to any gene: 9. CDR1 and CDR2 (germline): LNHNV, YYDKDF (reference sequence). The CDR3 region is CATSRDLPGQGVYEQYF. In DNA, the CDR3 is TGTGCCACCAGCAGAGACCTACCGGGACAGGGAGTCTACGAGCAGTACTTC.

This chain links TRBV5-6 with TRBJ2-7; 12 positions agree with TRBD1. V trimming: 3 bases; J trimming: 4 bases; junction bases outside the gene matches: 2. The CDR3 runs to 14 residues. Germline V gene sequence: CDR1 SGHDT, CDR2 YYEEEE. CDR3: CASSWDRGRYEQYF. Here the CDR3 DNA reads TGTGCCAGCAGCTGGGACAGGGGGCGATACGAGCAGTACTTC.

CDR3 in DNA: TGTGCCAGCAGCTTGAGGAGAACCGGGGAGCTGTTTTTT. Translated, it gives CASSLRRTGELFF. This rearrangement joins TRBV11-2 to TRBJ2-2, with D unresolved. The CDR3 is 13 amino acids. The germline V and J ends were trimmed by 3 bases and 5 bases, with 7 bases remaining between them. CDR1 SGHAT and CDR2 FQNNGV come from the germline V gene.

This clone was seen once. The same CDR3 arises from other DNA sequences in this sample as well. The chain combines TRBV27 with TRBJ1-4; D ambiguous. This CDR3 has 14 amino acids. The V and J ends lost 3 bases and 5 bases respectively, with 10 bases between them. Germline V gives CDR1 MNHEY, CDR2 SMNVEV (reference sequence). CDR3 in amino acids: CASSLRSTNEKLFF. The CDR3 DNA follows: TGTGCCAGCAGTTTGCGCAGTACAAATGAAAAACTGTTTTTT.

This clone appeared a few times. The chain links TRBV4-3 to TRBJ2-2; D is undetermined. The CDR3 runs 13 residues. In germline, CDR1 is LGHNA, CDR2 YSLEER. V dropped 1 base and J dropped 11 bases, with 11 bases sitting between them. CDR3 amino acids: CASSQGGMVELFF. In DNA, the CDR3 is TGCGCCAGCAGCCAAGGCGGAATGGTTGAGCTGTTTTTT.

This clone occurred a few times. The chain is built from TRBV9 and TRBJ1-5; 9 bases line up with TRBD1. Losses at the gene ends were 2 bases for V and 5 bases for J; bases not matched to a gene: 2. Germline V gene sequence: CDR1 SGDLS, CDR2 YYNGEE. The CDR3 length is 14 residues. This CDR3 is CASSVDRGYQPQHF. CDR3 in DNA: TGTGCCAGCAGCGTTGACAGGGGGTATCAGCCCCAGCATTTT.

The chain has TRBV7-2 and TRBJ2-1; the D is unclear. V shed 1 base and J shed 10 bases, with 14 bases lying between them. The CDR3 extends over 14 amino acids. In germline, CDR1 is SGHTA, CDR2 FQGNSA. The chain's CDR3 is CASSLVGGDGEQFF. The CDR3, as DNA: TGTGCCAGCAGCTTAGTAGGTGGGGATGGGGAGCAGTTCTTC.

This chain links TRBV13 with TRBJ2-1; D may be TRBD1 (5 bases). The ends were cut back, 2 bases at V and 4 bases at J, with 9 bases in the middle. Germline V CDR1 and CDR2: PRHDT, FYEKMQ (reference sequence). The CDR3 length is 14 residues. The DNA for the CDR3 is TGTGCCAGCAGCTTATTACAGGTATACAATGAGCAGTTCTTC. Translated, it gives CASSLLQVYNEQFF.

The genes are TRBV7-2 and TRBJ2-2; the match to TRBD1 covers 9 bases. V shed 5 bases, J shed 1 base, and the junction held 5 bases outside the gene matches. The CDR3 contains 16 residues. CDR1 and CDR2 (germline): SGHTA, FQGNSA. CDR3 residues: CASSPRTGENTGELFF. CDR3 DNA sequence: TGTGCCAGCAGCCCCAGGACAGGGGAGAACACCGGGGAGCTGTTTTTT.

Notes on this clone: The same CDR3 also results from other DNA sequences found in this sample. The chain carries TRBV9 and TRBJ2-7; the match to TRBD2 covers 7 bases. Germline-derived CDR1 and CDR2 are SGDLS and YYNGEE. The CDR3 totals 14 residues. J was trimmed by 1 base and V by 0 bases; bases with no gene match: 1. CDR3 sequence: CASSVDGRSYEQYF. For the CDR3, the DNA is TGTGCCAGCAGCGTAGACGGGAGGTCCTACGAGCAGTACTTC. The full variable domain, with the rest looked up from reference TRBV9 and TRBJ2-7, is DSGVTQTPKHLITATGQRVTLRCSPRSGDLSVYWYQQSLDQGLQFLIQYYNGEERAKGNILERFSAQQFPDLHSELNLSSLELGDSALYFCASSVDGRSYEQYFGPGTRLTVT.

The chain employs TRBV27 and TRBJ2-5; perhaps TRBD1 as D (6 bases). The CDR3 length is 15 residues. V lost 3 bases and J 1 base, leaving 12 bases between the germline ends. The V gene's germline CDR1 is MNHEY and CDR2 SMNVEV (reference sequence). In DNA, the CDR3 is TGTGCCAGCAGTTTGGGCTTGGGGGCCCAAGAGACCCAGTACTTC. It specifies CASSLGLGAQETQYF.

This chain links TRBV6-5 with TRBJ2-7, with D perhaps matching TRBD2 (5 bases). The CDR3 has 14 residues. V was clipped by 8 bases and J by 1 base, with 15 bases between them. The germline V gene encodes CDR1 MNHEY and CDR2 SVGAGI. The CDR3 here is CASGPVTGSYEQYF. Here the CDR3 DNA reads TGTGCCAGCGGGCCGGTCACGGGGTCCTACGAGCAGTACTTC.